This T cell receptor (beta chain) was sequenced for a study of PD-L1 blockade in urothelial cancer. Study as a whole: Men with urothelial cancer arising in the bladder made up most of the 29 patients. Of prior chemotherapy regimens, patients had received between 0 and 3. Analysis of the blood was performed 3 weeks (second dose) and 6 weeks after treatment start.

This clone was detected ten times or more. Method: immunoSEQ multiplex PCR; TCRdb's copy keeps in-frame clones and lacks some. The sample shows 45,000 to 70,000 clones, about 85% of them seen only once. The ends lost 5 bases at V and 5 bases at J; junction bases unmatched: 8. CDR1 is MNHNS, CDR2 SASEGT, per germline. This CDR3 is built from 15 residues. Specified time point: pretreatment peripheral blood. Material: PBMCs, obtained around atezolizumab (anti-PD-L1) treatment. The origin of this receptor is a man between 65 and 80 years old with urothelial cancer. This chain connects TRBV6-1 to TRBJ2-5; 10 bases line up with TRBD2. The CDR3 DNA is TGTGCCAGCAGTCATTTAGCGGGAGGAGGGGAGACCCAGTACTTC. It encodes CASSHLAGGGETQYF.